A selection of T cell receptor beta chains follows, all from one sample in a study of spatial heterogeneity in lung cancer. MiXCR, applied by TCRdb to the 5' RACE reads, yields one record per CDR3 protein. The data contain some 28,000 distinct CDR3 sequences, about 8.1% of them singletons. This material consisted of PBMCs, taken at surgery. The receptors come from a female donor with early-stage non-small cell lung cancer. Both conserved end residues are part of each CDR3.

v_call: TRBV27; j_call: TRBJ2-7; cdr3_aa: CASSFFGAYEQYF
v_call: TRBV19; j_call: TRBJ1-5; cdr3_aa: CASSEDRRRNQPQHF
v_call: TRBV5-6; j_call: TRBJ1-1; cdr3_aa: CASSPPRGRGTEAFF
v_call: TRBV7-8; j_call: TRBJ2-1; cdr3_aa: CASSLVAGGREQFF
v_call: TRBV27; j_call: TRBJ1-6; cdr3_aa: CASSAGGSRGPPLHF
v_call: TRBV12-2; j_call: TRBJ1-4; cdr3_aa: CARDEKLFF
v_call: TRBV20-1; j_call: TRBJ2-1; cdr3_aa: CSAYRTSGESSYNEQFF
v_call: TRBV9; j_call: TRBJ2-3; cdr3_aa: CASSVSGRVDTQYF
v_call: TRBV28; j_call: TRBJ2-1; cdr3_aa: CASSFSGVHEQFF
v_call: TRBV23-1; j_call: TRBJ1-2; cdr3_aa: CASGAGTRAKRRYTF